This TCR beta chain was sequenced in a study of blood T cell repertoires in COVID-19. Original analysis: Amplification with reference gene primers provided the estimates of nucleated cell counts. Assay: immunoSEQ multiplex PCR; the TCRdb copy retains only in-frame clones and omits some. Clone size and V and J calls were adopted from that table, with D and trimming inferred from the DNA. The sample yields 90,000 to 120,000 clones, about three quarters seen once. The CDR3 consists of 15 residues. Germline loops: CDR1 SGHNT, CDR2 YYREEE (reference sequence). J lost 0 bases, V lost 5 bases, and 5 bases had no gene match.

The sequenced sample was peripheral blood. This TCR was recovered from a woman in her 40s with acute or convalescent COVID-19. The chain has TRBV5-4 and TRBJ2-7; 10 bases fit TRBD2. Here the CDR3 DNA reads TGTGCCAGCAGTTCTAGCGGGGGCTTCTCCTACGAGCAGTACTTC. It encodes CASSSSGGFSYEQYF.